A selection of T cell receptor beta chains follows, all from one sample in a study of beta chain features in type 1 diabetes. Method: immunoSEQ multiplex PCR; TCRdb's copy keeps in-frame clones and lacks some. Of 300,000 to 450,000 clones listed, around an eighth are singletons. The sequencing input was naive CD4+ T cells from blood. These receptors all come from a woman between 18 and 29 years old with type 1 diabetes. Both conserved end residues are part of each CDR3. The D gene is left open where the match is weak. For some rows the clone size is stated as once, few or many, or as a class when expanded; others skip it.

D gene: TRBD2
clone size: few
CDR3 length: 16
V gene: TRBV5-1
J gene: TRBJ2-1
CDR3 DNA: TGCGCCAGCACCCCGGGGTGGAGCGGGGGTCACAATGAGCAGTTCTTC
CDR3 protein: CASTPGWSGGHNEQFF

D gene: -
clone size: few
CDR3 length: 15
V gene: TRBV5-4
J gene: TRBJ2-7
CDR3 DNA: TGTGCCAGCAGTCAATCCCAGGGTTTCCCCTACGAGCAGTACTTC
CDR3 protein: CASSQSQGFPYEQYF

D gene: -
clone size: -
CDR3 length: 13
V gene: TRBV5-6
J gene: TRBJ1-6
CDR3 DNA: TGTGCCAGCAGCTTTGGGGGGAACTCACCCCTCCACTTT
CDR3 protein: CASSFGGNSPLHF

D gene: -
clone size: few
CDR3 length: 15
V gene: TRBV30
J gene: TRBJ1-5
CDR3 DNA: TGTGCCTGGAGTGTCTCCGTGGGGGGACGGCAGCCCCAGCATTTT
CDR3 protein: CAWSVSVGGRQPQHF

D gene: TRBD1
clone size: few
CDR3 length: 14
V gene: TRBV4-3
J gene: TRBJ2-7
CDR3 DNA: TGCGCCAGCAGCCGAGGGACAGGTGTCTACGAGCAGTACTTC
CDR3 protein: CASSRGTGVYEQYF

D gene: -
clone size: -
CDR3 length: 14
V gene: TRBV9
J gene: TRBJ2-5
CDR3 DNA: TGTGCCAGCAGCCGGGGGACAGTACAAGAGACCCAGTACTTC
CDR3 protein: CASSRGTVQETQYF

D gene: TRBD2
clone size: -
CDR3 length: 14
V gene: TRBV6-4
J gene: TRBJ2-3
CDR3 DNA: TGTGCCAGCAGTGAAAGCGGGAGCTCAGATACGCAGTATTTT
CDR3 protein: CASSESGSSDTQYF

D gene: TRBD2
clone size: -
CDR3 length: 16
V gene: TRBV9
J gene: TRBJ2-3
CDR3 DNA: TGTGCCAGCAGCGTAGTTAGGACTAGCGGCACAGATACGCAGTATTTT
CDR3 protein: CASSVVRTSGTDTQYF

D gene: TRBD1
clone size: -
CDR3 length: 13
V gene: TRBV10-3
J gene: TRBJ1-5
CDR3 DNA: TGTGCCATCAGACAGGGGATGGATCAGCCCCAGCATTTT
CDR3 protein: CAIRQGMDQPQHF

D gene: TRBD2
clone size: -
CDR3 length: 17
V gene: TRBV11-2
J gene: TRBJ2-3
CDR3 DNA: TGTGCCAGCAGCTTAGGACTAGCGGGGGGCACCACAGATACGCAGTATTTT
CDR3 protein: CASSLGLAGGTTDTQYF

D gene: -
clone size: few
CDR3 length: 15
V gene: TRBV14
J gene: TRBJ1-2
CDR3 DNA: TGTGCCAGCAGCCAACTGTTCGGGGGAGCGGGCGGCTACACCTTC
CDR3 protein: CASSQLFGGAGGYTF

D gene: TRBD1
clone size: -
CDR3 length: 15
V gene: TRBV30
J gene: TRBJ1-5
CDR3 DNA: TGTGCCTGGACCCCTGGGGACAGGGATGGACAGCCCCAGCATTTT
CDR3 protein: CAWTPGDRDGQPQHF

D gene: -
clone size: few
CDR3 length: 14
V gene: TRBV25-1
J gene: TRBJ2-7
CDR3 DNA: TGTGCCAGCAGCCTACCGGGGAGCTCCTACGAGCAGTACTTC
CDR3 protein: CASSLPGSSYEQYF

D gene: TRBD2
clone size: few
CDR3 length: 14
V gene: TRBV6-4
J gene: TRBJ2-3
CDR3 DNA: TGTGCCAGCAGTGAACAAACTAGCGGGGGCCCCAGGTATTTT
CDR3 protein: CASSEQTSGGPRYF

D gene: TRBD2
clone size: few
CDR3 length: 14
V gene: TRBV28
J gene: TRBJ2-1
CDR3 DNA: TGTGCCAGCAGCCCAGCGGGACTAAGCGATGAGCAGTTCTTC
CDR3 protein: CASSPAGLSDEQFF

D gene: -
clone size: few
CDR3 length: 15
V gene: TRBV7-2
J gene: TRBJ2-1
CDR3 DNA: TGTGCCAGCAGCTTGAGTCAGGGCCCTTACAATGAGCAGTTCTTC
CDR3 protein: CASSLSQGPYNEQFF